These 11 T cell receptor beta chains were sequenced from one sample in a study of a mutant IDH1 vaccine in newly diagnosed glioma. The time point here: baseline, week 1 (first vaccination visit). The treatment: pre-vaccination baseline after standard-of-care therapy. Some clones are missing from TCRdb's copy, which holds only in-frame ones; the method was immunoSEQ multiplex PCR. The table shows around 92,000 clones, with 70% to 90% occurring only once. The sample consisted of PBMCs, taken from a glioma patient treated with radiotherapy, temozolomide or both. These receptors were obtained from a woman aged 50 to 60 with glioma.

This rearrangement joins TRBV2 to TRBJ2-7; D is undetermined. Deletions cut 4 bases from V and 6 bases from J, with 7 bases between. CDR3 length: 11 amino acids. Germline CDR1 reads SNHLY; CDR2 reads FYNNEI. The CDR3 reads CASSGSIEQYF. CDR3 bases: TGTGCCAGCAGTGGAAGCATCGAGCAGTACTTC.

CDR3 region: CASSPRTDQPQHF. In DNA form, the CDR3 reads TGTGCCAGCTCACCCCGGACTGATCAGCCCCAGCATTTT. This chain uses TRBV18 with TRBJ1-5; no clear D. Trimming stripped 3 bases from V and 5 bases from J, with 8 bases between. CDR1 is KGHSH and CDR2 is LQKENI in the germline V gene. This CDR3 has 13 residues.

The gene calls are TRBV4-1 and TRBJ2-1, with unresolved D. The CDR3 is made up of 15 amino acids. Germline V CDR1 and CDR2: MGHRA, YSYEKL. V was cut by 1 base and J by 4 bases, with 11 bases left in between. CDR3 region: CASSQVGDRYNEQFF. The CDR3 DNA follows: TGCGCCAGCAGCCAAGTTGGAGACCGTTACAATGAGCAGTTCTTC.

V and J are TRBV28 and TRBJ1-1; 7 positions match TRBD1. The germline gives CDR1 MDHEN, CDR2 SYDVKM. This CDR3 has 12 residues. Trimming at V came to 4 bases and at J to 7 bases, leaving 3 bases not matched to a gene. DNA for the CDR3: TGTGCCAGCAGTTCGCGACAGGGTGAAGCTTTCTTT. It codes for CASSSRQGEAFF. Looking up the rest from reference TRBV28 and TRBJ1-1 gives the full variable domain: DVKVTQSSRYLVKRTGEKVFLECVQDMDHENMFWYRQDPGLGLRLIYFSYDVKMKEKGDIPEGYSVSREKKERFSLILESASTNQTSMYLCASSSRQGEAFFGQGTRLTVV.

DNA of the CDR3: TGTGCCATCAGTGAGTGGGCCAGGGGCAGGGAGGGTACTGAAGCTTTCTTT. Translating gives CAISEWARGREGTEAFF. The chain carries TRBV10-3 and TRBJ1-1, with a weak D call TRBD1 (6 bases). Germline values: CDR1 ENHRY, CDR2 SYGVKD. This CDR3 is built from 17 residues. The V end lost 1 base, the J end lost 5 bases, and 20 bases lay between the germline ends.

The CDR3 here is CASSLGTEAFF. The CDR3, as DNA: TGCGCCAGCAGCTTGGGGACAGAAGCTTTCTTT. The chain links TRBV5-1 to TRBJ1-1; the D gene is possibly TRBD1 (5 bases). The V and J ends lost 0 bases and 8 bases respectively, with 5 bases between them. This CDR3 comprises 11 residues. CDR1 and CDR2 from the germline V gene are SGHRS and YFSETQ.

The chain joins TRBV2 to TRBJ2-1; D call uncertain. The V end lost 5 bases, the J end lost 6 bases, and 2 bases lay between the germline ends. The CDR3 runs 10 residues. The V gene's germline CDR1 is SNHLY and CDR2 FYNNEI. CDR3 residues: CASSPNEQFF. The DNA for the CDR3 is TGTGCCAGCAGTCCCAATGAGCAGTTCTTC.

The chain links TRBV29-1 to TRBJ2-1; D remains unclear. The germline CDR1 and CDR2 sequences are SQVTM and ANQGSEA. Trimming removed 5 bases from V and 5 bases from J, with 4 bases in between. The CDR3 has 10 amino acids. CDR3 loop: CSVWNNEQFF. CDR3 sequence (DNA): TGCAGCGTTTGGAACAATGAGCAGTTCTTC.

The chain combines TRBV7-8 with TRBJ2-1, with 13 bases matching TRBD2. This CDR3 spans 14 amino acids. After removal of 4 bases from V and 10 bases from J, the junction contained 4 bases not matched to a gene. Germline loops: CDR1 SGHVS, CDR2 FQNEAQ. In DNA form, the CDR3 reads TGTGCCAGCAGCTCGGGACTAGCGGGATCGGAGCAGTTCTTC. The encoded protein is CASSSGLAGSEQFF.

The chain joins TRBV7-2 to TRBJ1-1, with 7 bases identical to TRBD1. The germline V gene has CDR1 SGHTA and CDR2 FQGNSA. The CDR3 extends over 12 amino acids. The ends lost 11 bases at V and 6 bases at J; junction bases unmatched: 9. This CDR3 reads CASGRGLPEAFF. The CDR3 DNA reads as TGTGCCTCCGGGAGGGGGCTTCCTGAAGCTTTCTTT.

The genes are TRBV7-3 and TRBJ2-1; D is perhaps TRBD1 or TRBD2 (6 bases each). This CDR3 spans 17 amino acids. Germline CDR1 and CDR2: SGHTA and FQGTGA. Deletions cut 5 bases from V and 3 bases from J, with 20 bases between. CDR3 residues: CASSPGAQERLYNEQFF. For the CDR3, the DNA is TGTGCCAGCAGCCCGGGGGCCCAGGAACGGCTCTACAATGAGCAGTTCTTC.